This paragraph reports one T cell receptor (beta chain). Its antigen is unknown. Up to about 2 ug genomic DNA was used for TCRB CDR3 amplification. Method: immunoSEQ multiplex PCR; TCRdb's copy keeps in-frame clones and lacks some. The table records about 73,000 clones, 82% of them present only once. These data originate in a study of glioma-infiltrating T cells after dendritic cell vaccination. About the research overall: Patients received autologous tumor lysate-pulsed dendritic cell vaccination between about 2003 and 2013. Monocyte-derived dendritic cells, cultured approximately seven days with IL-4 and GM-CSF, were pulsed with autologous tumor lysate.

V gave up 0 bases and J gave up 0 bases, with 11 bases separating them. CDR3 length: 16 amino acids. The germline gives CDR1 SGHRS, CDR2 YFSETQ. Broader study findings: Longer survival after dendritic cell vaccination followed higher pretreatment TIL content.

The TCR sequence derives from a human donor with glioblastoma. The sample here was blood, taken before dendritic cell vaccination. V is TRBV5-1 and J is TRBJ2-3; TRBD1 is a possible D gene (5 bases). The CDR3 DNA reads TGCGCCAGCAGCTTGGGAGGTGGGGCTAGCACAGATACGCAGTATTTT. Translation: CASSLGGGASTDTQYF.